This T cell receptor (beta chain) was recorded in a study of blood T cell repertoires in COVID-19. For the study at large: COVID-19 samples, acute and convalescent, were from the United States, Italy and Spain. PBMCs, B-cell-depleted T cells, or T cells were the source of the cDNA or gDNA that made up the material.

Per the original methods: It was from reference gene primer amplification that nucleated cell counts were estimated. Here immunoSEQ multiplex PCR was the method, and the copy in TCRdb shows in-frame clones only, minus some. That table furnishes V, J and clone size, whereas the DNA furnished D and trimming. The repertoire consists of 80,000 or so clones, with around nine tenths occurring once and the leading ten covering around 1.9%. CDR3 length: 15 amino acids. V was pared by 3 bases and J by 1 base, with 12 bases between. In germline, CDR1 is LGHNA, CDR2 YSLEER. Material: peripheral blood. This receptor was taken from an older woman with acute or convalescent COVID-19. V and J are TRBV4-3 and TRBJ1-1; possible D gene TRBD1, 6 bases. The CDR3 region has the DNA TGCGCCAGCAGCCATCTCGACAGGAGGAACACTGAAGCTTTCTTT. Protein sequence: CASSHLDRRNTEAFF.